This T cell receptor (beta chain) was found in a study of identical twins. Trimming stripped 5 bases from V and 8 bases from J, with 12 bases between. The CDR3 runs 13 residues. Via MiXCR, TCRdb re-called the 5' RACE reads, giving one row per CDR3 protein. This sample has roughly 770,000 distinct CDR3 sequences, with over 15% found just once. This clonotype was seen only a few times. These data were also filed under a second study, of T cells expressing NK-cell markers.

Sequences were obtained from PBMCs. The sequence was obtained from a woman aged 18-29 years in good health. The chain joins TRBV12-3 or TRBV12-4 to TRBJ2-2; D call uncertain. CDR3 sequence (DNA): TGTGCCAGCAGTGGGCGTTGGGCTGGGGAGCTGTTTTTT. It specifies CASSGRWAGELFF.